This TCR beta chain was identified in a study of blood T cell repertoires in COVID-19. Study details: The United States, Italy and Spain were the sources of the acute and convalescent COVID-19 samples. In each case, the material was cDNA or gDNA derived from T cells, B-cell-depleted T cells, or PBMCs.

The CDR3 length is 16 residues. CDR1 and CDR2 (germline): LNHDA, SQIVND (reference sequence). With 3 bases clipped from V and 3 bases from J, the junction kept 10 bases outside the gene matches. This clone was observed a single time. Authors' data handling: Using reference gene primer amplification, nucleated cell counts were estimated. The method was immunoSEQ multiplex PCR; TCRdb's version includes in-frame clones alone and lacks a portion of them. V, J and clone size are those of that table, while D and trimming were read from the DNA. The table has approximately 360,000 clones, about four fifths seen once.

Sequencing used PBMCs or T cells enriched from blood (not recorded which). The rearrangement uses TRBV19 and TRBJ2-5, with 7 bases that match TRBD1. The sequence was collected from a woman aged 50 to 60 who had recovered from COVID-19. The CDR3 sequence: CASSMARPGTEETQYF. CDR3 sequence (DNA): TGTGCCAGTAGTATGGCCCGCCCAGGGACAGAAGAGACCCAGTACTTC. The whole variable domain, remainder taken from reference TRBV19 and TRBJ2-5, is DGGITQSPKYLFRKEGQNVTLSCEQNLNHDAMYWYRQDPGQGLRLIYYSQIVNDFQKGDIAEGYSVSREKKESFPLTVTSAQKNPTAFYLCASSMARPGTEETQYFGPGTRLLVL.